These 14 T cell receptor beta chains were all obtained from the same sample, sequenced in a study of blood T cell repertoires in COVID-19. Using immunoSEQ multiplex PCR, the repertoire was profiled, and TCRdb retains in-frame clones only, with some absent. The table includes over 200,000 clones, approximately 88% detected once. Sequencing was done on a sample of PBMCs or T cells enriched from blood (not recorded which). Receptors originate from a woman aged 40 to 50 with acute COVID-19.

The chain uses TRBV12-3 or TRBV12-4 and TRBJ1-1, with D perhaps TRBD1 (5 bases). Trimming shortened V by 6 bases and J by 4 bases, and 12 bases separated the two germline ends. The CDR3 loop spans 13 amino acids. The CDR3 spells CASRGGIVTEAFF. CDR3 nucleotide sequence: TGTGCCAGCAGGGGGGGTATCGTCACTGAAGCTTTCTTT.

The chain is built from TRBV5-5 and TRBJ1-3; possibly TRBD1 for D (5 bases). The germline V gene encodes CDR1 SGHKS and CDR2 YYEKEE (reference sequence). V shed 1 base and J shed 4 bases, with 15 bases lying between them. The CDR3 loop spans 16 amino acids. This CDR3 is CASSLNGLRGGNTIYF. In DNA, the CDR3 is TGTGCCAGCAGCTTGAATGGGCTTAGGGGAGGAAACACCATATATTTT.

The rearrangement joins TRBV12-5 to TRBJ2-1, with D maybe TRBD1 (6 bases). CDR1 is LGHNT and CDR2 is FRNRAP in the germline V gene. V dropped 6 bases and J dropped 1 base, with 13 bases sitting between them. This CDR3 is built from 15 residues. The CDR3 here is CASGTGPPSYNEQFF. The CDR3, as DNA: TGTGCTAGTGGCACAGGGCCACCTTCCTACAATGAGCAGTTCTTC.

The chain couples TRBV27 to TRBJ2-3; D may be TRBD1 (6 bases). Germline lookup yields CDR1 MNHEY and CDR2 SMNVEV (reference sequence). The CDR3 contains 12 residues. Trimming stripped 4 bases from V and 10 bases from J, with 12 bases between. CDR3: CASSSPGTSQYF. CDR3 in DNA: TGTGCCAGCAGTTCCCCCGGGACATCGCAGTATTTT.

This rearrangement joins TRBV5-1 to TRBJ1-2; 11 bases align to TRBD1. The ends lost 4 bases at V and 6 bases at J; junction bases unmatched: 11. The CDR3 covers 16 residues. CDR1 and CDR2 from the germline V gene are SGHRS and YFSETQ. The DNA for the CDR3 is TGCGCCAGCAGCGATACCGGGACAGGGGGTCTTCATGGCTACACCTTC. Its translation is CASSDTGTGGLHGYTF.

V and J are TRBV15 and TRBJ2-2; the D gene is possibly TRBD1 (6 bases). The germline gives CDR1 LNHNV, CDR2 YYDKDF (reference sequence). V was clipped by 4 bases and J by 4 bases, with 22 bases between them. CDR3 length: 18 residues. Written as DNA, the CDR3 is TGTGCCACCAGCACCCAAGGACAGCTCCTAAGCGGCACCGGGGAGCTGTTTTTT. Amino acid sequence: CATSTQGQLLSGTGELFF.

The chain uses TRBV7-2 and TRBJ1-1; D perhaps matches TRBD1 (5 bases). Germline V lookup: CDR1 SGHTA, CDR2 FQGNSA. V gave up 5 bases and J gave up 4 bases, with 17 bases separating them. The CDR3 sequence is 15 residues long. The CDR3 DNA reads as TGTGCCAGCAGCGGAGTTTCGACAGACGGCACTGAAGCTTTCTTT. This sequence encodes CASSGVSTDGTEAFF.

Note on this clone: Germline and junction disagree at one end, which may indicate a read error. The CDR3 nucleotides read TGCGCCAGCAGCTTGCTTTTCATACCCCGAAGCTCCTATGATTCACCCCTCCACTTT. It specifies CASSLLFIPRSSYDSPLHF. The genes are TRBV5-1 and TRBJ1-6, with D unresolved. The CDR3 has 19 amino acids. Germline V gives CDR1 SGHRS, CDR2 YFSETQ.

The chain links TRBV5-1 to TRBJ2-1, with TRBD1 identical over 8 bases. V lost 3 bases to trimming and J lost 4 bases; unmatched junction nucleotides: 6. The CDR3 extends over 15 amino acids. Looked up from germline, CDR1 is SGHRS and CDR2 is YFSETQ. CDR3: CASSYGQGFYNEQFF. CDR3 DNA: TGCGCCAGCAGCTACGGACAGGGTTTTTACAATGAGCAGTTCTTC.

The genes are TRBV4-1 and TRBJ2-2; 8 nucleotides align to TRBD1. The J segment lost 6 bases and the V segment lost 4 bases, leaving 7 bases of the junction unmatched. Germline V gene data show CDR1 as MGHRA and CDR2 as YSYEKL. The CDR3 totals 15 residues. The CDR3 sequence is CASSPTEQGAGELFF. DNA for the CDR3: TGCGCCAGCAGCCCAACTGAACAGGGGGCCGGGGAGCTGTTTTTT.

The chain is built from TRBV19 and TRBJ2-1; TRBD2 aligns across 7 bases. The V segment lost 0 bases and the J segment 8 bases; nucleotides outside the gene matches: 16. This CDR3 region has 18 residues. Germline loops: CDR1 LNHDA, CDR2 SQIVND (reference sequence). In DNA, the CDR3 is TGTGCCAGTAGTATAGAGCCTAGCGGAGCAACAACGGGATATGAGCAGTTCTTC. It yields the protein CASSIEPSGATTGYEQFF.

The chain has TRBV9 and TRBJ1-5; D is undetermined. Trimming shortened V by 7 bases and J by 11 bases, and 19 bases separated the two germline ends. CDR1 is SGDLS and CDR2 is YYNGEE in the germline V gene. The CDR3 loop spans 13 amino acids. The DNA for the CDR3 is TGTGCCAGCTCCGGACTCCTTCTCTCAGCCCAGCATTTT. It encodes CASSGLLLSAQHF.

The rearrangement uses TRBV5-4 and TRBJ1-5; possible D gene TRBD1, 6 bases. Trimming stripped 4 bases from V and 7 bases from J, with 18 bases between. This CDR3 is built from 15 residues. Germline values: CDR1 SGHNT, CDR2 YYREEE (reference sequence). DNA for the CDR3: TGTGCCAGCAGCGGGGGGGGTGGACAGCCACAGCCCCAGCATTTT. Translated, it gives CASSGGGGQPQPQHF.

This rearrangement joins TRBV5-1 to TRBJ2-1; 9 bases line up with TRBD2. CDR3 length: 15 residues. In germline, CDR1 is SGHRS, CDR2 YFSETQ. V lost 4 bases, J lost 4 bases, and 6 bases stayed unmatched. The CDR3 loop reads CASSPVAGAYNEQFF. The CDR3 nucleotides read TGCGCCAGCAGCCCCGTAGCGGGGGCATACAATGAGCAGTTCTTC.